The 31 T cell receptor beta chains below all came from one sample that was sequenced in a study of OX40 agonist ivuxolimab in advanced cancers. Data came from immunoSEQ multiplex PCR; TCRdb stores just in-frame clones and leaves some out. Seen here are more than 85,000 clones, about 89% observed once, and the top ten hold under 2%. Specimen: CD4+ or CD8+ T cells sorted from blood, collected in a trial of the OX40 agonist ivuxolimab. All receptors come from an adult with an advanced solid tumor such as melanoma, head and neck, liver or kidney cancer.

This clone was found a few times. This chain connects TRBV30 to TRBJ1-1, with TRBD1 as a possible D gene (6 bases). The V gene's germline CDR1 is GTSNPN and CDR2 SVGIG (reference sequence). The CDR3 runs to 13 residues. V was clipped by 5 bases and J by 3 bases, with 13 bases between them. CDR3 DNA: TGTGCCTGGGCTCCCGGGGGCTACACTGAAGCTTTCTTT. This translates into CAWAPGGYTEAFF.

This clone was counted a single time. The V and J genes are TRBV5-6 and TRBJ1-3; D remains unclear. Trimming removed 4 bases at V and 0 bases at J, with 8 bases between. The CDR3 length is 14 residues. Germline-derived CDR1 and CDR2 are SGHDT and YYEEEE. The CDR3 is CASSPGPSGNTIYF. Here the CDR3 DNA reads TGTGCCAGCAGCCCCGGGCCCTCTGGAAACACCATATATTTT.

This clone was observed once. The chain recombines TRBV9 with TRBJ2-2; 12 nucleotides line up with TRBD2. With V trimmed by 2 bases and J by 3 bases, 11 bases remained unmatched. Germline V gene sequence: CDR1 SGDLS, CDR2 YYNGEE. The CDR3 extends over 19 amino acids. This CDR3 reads CASSVTATSGRGYTGELFF. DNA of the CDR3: TGTGCCAGCAGCGTCACAGCGACTAGCGGGAGAGGGTACACCGGGGAGCTGTTTTTT.

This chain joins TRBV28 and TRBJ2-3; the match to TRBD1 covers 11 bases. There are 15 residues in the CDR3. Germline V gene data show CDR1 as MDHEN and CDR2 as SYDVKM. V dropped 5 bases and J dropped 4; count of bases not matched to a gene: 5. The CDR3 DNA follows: TGTGCCAGCAGTAATCCGGGACAGGGGGCAGATACGCAGTATTTT. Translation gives CASSNPGQGADTQYF. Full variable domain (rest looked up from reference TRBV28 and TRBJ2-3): DVKVTQSSRYLVKRTGEKVFLECVQDMDHENMFWYRQDPGLGLRLIYFSYDVKMKEKGDIPEGYSVSREKKERFSLILESASTNQTSMYLCASSNPGQGADTQYFGPGTRLTVL.

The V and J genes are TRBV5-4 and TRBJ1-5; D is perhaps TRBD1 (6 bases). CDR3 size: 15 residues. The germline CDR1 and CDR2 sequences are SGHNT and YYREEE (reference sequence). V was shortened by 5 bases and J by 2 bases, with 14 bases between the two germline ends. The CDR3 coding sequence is TGTGCCAGCAGTCAAGGGGGACGGGGCAATCAGCCCCAGCATTTT. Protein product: CASSQGGRGNQPQHF.

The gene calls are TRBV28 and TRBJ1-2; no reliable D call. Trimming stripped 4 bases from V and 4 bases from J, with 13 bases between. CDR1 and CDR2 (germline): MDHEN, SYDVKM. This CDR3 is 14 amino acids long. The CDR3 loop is CASSSPSGVYGYTF. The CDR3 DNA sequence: TGTGCCAGCAGTTCGCCATCTGGAGTCTATGGCTACACCTTC.

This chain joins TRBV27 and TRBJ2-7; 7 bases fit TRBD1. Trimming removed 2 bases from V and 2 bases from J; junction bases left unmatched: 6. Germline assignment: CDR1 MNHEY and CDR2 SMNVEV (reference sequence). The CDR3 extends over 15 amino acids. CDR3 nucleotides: TGTGCCAGCAGTTTAGGGGACAGTACAACCTACGAGCAGTACTTC. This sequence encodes CASSLGDSTTYEQYF.

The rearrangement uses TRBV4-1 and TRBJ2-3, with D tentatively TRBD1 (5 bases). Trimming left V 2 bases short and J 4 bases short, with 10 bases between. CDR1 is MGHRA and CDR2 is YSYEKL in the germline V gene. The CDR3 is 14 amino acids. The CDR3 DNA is TGCGCCAGCAGCCAAATTAGGGGCGCAGATACGCAGTATTTT. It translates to CASSQIRGADTQYF.

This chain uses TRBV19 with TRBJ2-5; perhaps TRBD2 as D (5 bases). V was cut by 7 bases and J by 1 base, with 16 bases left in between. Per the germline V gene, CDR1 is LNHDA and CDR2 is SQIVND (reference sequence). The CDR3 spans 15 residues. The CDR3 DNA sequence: TGTGCCAGTACGCGAACGAGGGCCTCCCAAGAGACCCAGTACTTC. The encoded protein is CASTRTRASQETQYF. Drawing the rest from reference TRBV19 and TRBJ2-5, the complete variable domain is DGGITQSPKYLFRKEGQNVTLSCEQNLNHDAMYWYRQDPGQGLRLIYYSQIVNDFQKGDIAEGYSVSREKKESFPLTVTSAQKNPTAFYLCASTRTRASQETQYFGPGTRLLVL.

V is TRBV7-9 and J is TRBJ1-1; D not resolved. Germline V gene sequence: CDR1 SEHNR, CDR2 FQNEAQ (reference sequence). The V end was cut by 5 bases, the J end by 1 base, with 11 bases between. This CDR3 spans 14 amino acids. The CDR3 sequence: CASSPPGPNTEAFF. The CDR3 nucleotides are TGTGCCAGCAGCCCCCCCGGACCGAACACTGAAGCTTTCTTT.

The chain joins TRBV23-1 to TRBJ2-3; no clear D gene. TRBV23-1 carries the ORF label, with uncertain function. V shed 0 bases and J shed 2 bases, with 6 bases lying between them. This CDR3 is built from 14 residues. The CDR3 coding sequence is TGCGCCAGCAGTCAATCAGGCACCACAGATACGCAGTATTTT. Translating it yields CASSQSGTTDTQYF.

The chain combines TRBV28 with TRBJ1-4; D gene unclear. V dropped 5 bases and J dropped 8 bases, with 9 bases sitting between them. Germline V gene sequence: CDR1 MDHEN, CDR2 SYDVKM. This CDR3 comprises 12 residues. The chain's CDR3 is CASSLAGEKLFF. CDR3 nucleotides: TGTGCCAGCAGTCTAGCCGGAGAAAAACTGTTTTTT.

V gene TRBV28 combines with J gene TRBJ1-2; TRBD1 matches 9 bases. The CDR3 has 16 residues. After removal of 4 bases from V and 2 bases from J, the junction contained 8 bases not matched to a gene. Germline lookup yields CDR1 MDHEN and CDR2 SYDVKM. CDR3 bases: TGTGCCAGCAGTTCGATACAGGGGGCAGGCAACTATGGCTACACCTTC. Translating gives CASSSIQGAGNYGYTF.

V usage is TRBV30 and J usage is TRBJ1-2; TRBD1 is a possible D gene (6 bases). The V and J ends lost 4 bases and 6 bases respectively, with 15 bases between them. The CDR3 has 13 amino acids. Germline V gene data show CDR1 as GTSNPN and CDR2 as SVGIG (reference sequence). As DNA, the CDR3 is TGTGCCTGGATCGAGCGCAGGGGTGATGGCTACACCTTC. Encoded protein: CAWIERRGDGYTF.

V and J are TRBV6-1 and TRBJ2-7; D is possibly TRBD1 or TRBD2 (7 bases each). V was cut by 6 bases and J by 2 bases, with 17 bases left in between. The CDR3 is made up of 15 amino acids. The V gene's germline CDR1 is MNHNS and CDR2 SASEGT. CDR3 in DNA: TGTGCCAGCAGCTGGGAGGGACAGAACACCTACGAGCAGTACTTC. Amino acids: CASSWEGQNTYEQYF.

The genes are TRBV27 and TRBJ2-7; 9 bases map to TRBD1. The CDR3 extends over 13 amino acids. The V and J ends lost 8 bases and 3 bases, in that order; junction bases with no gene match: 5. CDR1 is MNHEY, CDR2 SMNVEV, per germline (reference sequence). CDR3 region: CASGRQGGYEQYF. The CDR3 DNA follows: TGTGCCAGCGGAAGACAGGGGGGCTACGAGCAGTACTTC.

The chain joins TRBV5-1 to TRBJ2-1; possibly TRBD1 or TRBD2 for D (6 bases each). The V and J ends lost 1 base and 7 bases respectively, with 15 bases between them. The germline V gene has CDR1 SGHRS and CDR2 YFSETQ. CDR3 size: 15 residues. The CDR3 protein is CASSLPRGGPNEQFF. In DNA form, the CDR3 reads TGCGCCAGCAGCTTGCCCCGAGGGGGGCCGAATGAGCAGTTCTTC.

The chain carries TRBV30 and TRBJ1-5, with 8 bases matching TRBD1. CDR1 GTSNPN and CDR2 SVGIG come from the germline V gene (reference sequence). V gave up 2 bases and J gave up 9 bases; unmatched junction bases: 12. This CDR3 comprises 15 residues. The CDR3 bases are TGTGCCTGGAGTTCCGGGACAGGTCTTAGGGGGCCCCAGCATTTT. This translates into CAWSSGTGLRGPQHF.

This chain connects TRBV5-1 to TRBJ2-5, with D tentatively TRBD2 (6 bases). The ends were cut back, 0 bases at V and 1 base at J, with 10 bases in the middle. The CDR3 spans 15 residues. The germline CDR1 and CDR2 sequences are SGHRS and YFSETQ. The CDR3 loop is CASSLGWTTQETQYF. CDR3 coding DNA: TGCGCCAGCAGCTTGGGGTGGACTACCCAAGAGACCCAGTACTTC. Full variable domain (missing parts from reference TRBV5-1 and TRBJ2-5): KAGVTQTPRYLIKTRGQQVTLSCSPISGHRSVSWYQQTPGQGLQFLFEYFSETQRNKGNFPGRFSGRQFSNSRSEMNVSTLELGDSALYLCASSLGWTTQETQYFGPGTRLLVL.

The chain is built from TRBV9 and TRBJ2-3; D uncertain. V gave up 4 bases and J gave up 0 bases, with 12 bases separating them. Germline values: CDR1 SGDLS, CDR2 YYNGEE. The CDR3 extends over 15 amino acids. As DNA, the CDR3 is TGTGCCAGCAGCCCCCGGCAGATCAGCACAGATACGCAGTATTTT. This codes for CASSPRQISTDTQYF.

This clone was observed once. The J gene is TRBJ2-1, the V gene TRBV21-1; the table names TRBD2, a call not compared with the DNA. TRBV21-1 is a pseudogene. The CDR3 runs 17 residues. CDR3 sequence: CASSIPGPGRLAPEQFF. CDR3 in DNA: TGTGCCAGCAGCATCCCGGGGCCAGGGCGGCTAGCGCCTGAGCAGTTCTTC.

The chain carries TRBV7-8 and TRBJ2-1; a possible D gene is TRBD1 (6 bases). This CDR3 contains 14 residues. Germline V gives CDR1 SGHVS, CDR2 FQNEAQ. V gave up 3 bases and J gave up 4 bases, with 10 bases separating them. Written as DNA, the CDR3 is TGTGCCAGCAGCTTCCGGACAGCTTACAATGAGCAGTTCTTC. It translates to CASSFRTAYNEQFF.

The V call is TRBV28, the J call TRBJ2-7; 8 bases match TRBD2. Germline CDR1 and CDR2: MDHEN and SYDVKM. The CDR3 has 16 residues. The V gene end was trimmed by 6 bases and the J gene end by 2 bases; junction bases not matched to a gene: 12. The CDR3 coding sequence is TGTGCCAGCAGCATCTCCAGCGGGGGCGAAACCTACGAGCAGTACTTC. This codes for CASSISSGGETYEQYF.

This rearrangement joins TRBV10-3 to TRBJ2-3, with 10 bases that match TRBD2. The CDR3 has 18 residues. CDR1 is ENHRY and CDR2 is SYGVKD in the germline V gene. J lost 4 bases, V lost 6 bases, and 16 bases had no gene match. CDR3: CAIRPGLATQREADTQYF. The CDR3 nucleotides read TGTGCCATCAGGCCGGGACTAGCGACCCAGCGGGAGGCAGATACGCAGTATTTT.

The CDR3, as DNA: TGTGCCAGCAGCTCGGCCGGACTATTGAGAGTTGAGCAGTTCTTC. This encodes CASSSAGLLRVEQFF. The chain is built from TRBV7-3 and TRBJ2-1; TRBD2 might be the D (6 bases). Between the trimmed V and J ends, which lost 4 bases and 9 bases, there was a span of 19 bases. Per germline, CDR1 SGHTA and CDR2 FQGTGA. The CDR3 has 15 residues.

The CDR3 spells CASSLDYEQFF. For the CDR3, the DNA is TGTGCCAGCAGCTTAGATTATGAGCAGTTCTTC. This chain connects TRBV11-3 to TRBJ2-1; no clear D gene. This CDR3 has 11 amino acids. The germline V gene encodes CDR1 SGHNT and CDR2 YENEEA. V was clipped by 0 bases and J by 8 bases, with 2 bases between them.

In DNA, the CDR3 is TGTGCCAGCCAAGCGAGGTCGGGCGGTGGGAACTATGGCTACACCTTC. It encodes CASQARSGGGNYGYTF. The chain has TRBV19 and TRBJ1-2; D is ambiguous. CDR1 is LNHDA, CDR2 SQIVND, per germline (reference sequence). Trimming removed 9 bases at V and 2 bases at J, with 22 bases between. The CDR3 consists of 16 residues.

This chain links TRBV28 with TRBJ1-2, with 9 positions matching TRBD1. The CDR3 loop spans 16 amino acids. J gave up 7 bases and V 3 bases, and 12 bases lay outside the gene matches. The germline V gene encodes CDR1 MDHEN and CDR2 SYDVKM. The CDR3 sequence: CASSFRAWDRDGGYTF. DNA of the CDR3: TGTGCCAGCAGTTTTCGGGCCTGGGACAGGGATGGTGGCTACACCTTC.

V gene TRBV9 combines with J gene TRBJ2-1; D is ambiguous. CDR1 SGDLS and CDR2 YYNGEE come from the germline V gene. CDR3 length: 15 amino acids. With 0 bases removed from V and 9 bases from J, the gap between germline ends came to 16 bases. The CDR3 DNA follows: TGTGCCAGCAGCGTAGGGGGTCACTCCCCAGGTGAGCAGTTCTTC. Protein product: CASSVGGHSPGEQFF.

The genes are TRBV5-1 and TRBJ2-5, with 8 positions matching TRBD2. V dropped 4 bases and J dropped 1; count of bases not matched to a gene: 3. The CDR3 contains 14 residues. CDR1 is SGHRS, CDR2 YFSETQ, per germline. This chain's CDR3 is CASSPGTSQETQYF. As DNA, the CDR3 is TGCGCCAGCAGCCCGGGGACTAGCCAAGAGACCCAGTACTTC.

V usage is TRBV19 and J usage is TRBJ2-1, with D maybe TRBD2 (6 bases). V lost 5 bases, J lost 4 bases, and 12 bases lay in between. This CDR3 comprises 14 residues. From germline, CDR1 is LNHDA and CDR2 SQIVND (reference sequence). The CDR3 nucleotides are TGTGCCAGTAGTGGGACTTGGACGTACAATGAGCAGTTCTTC. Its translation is CASSGTWTYNEQFF.